This T cell receptor beta chain emerged from a study of T-cell reconstitution after alpha-beta-depleted transplantation in children. As for this clonotype: Its antigen is unknown.

Regarding the study as a whole: Reportedly, only several hundred clones from non-depleted graft cells drove alpha-beta T-cell counts at about two months. From surviving recipient T cells and thymic progenitors came the high day-60 TCRbeta diversity observed in some patients.

The V and J ends lost 0 bases and 4 bases, in that order; junction bases with no gene match: 13. Germline CDR1 is MNHEY and CDR2 is SVGAGI. The CDR3 is made up of 18 amino acids. Unique molecular identifiers were incorporated when the TCRbeta library was constructed. Using its own MiXCR run on the PCR reads, TCRdb lists one record per CDR3 protein. This sample yields fewer than 550,000 distinct CDR3 sequences, of which about 10% are seen a single time; roughly 15% belongs to the top ten. This sample comprised PBMCs, mostly from graft donor cells, obtained 180 days after TCRalphabeta/CD19-depleted stem cell transplant. V is TRBV6-5 and J is TRBJ2-7; 9 positions match TRBD1. The receptor comes from a female patient aged 2 to 10 who had a stem cell transplant for aplastic anemia, so the T cells may come from the graft donor. The CDR3 sequence is CASSYSKNRDREGYEQYV. CDR3 bases: TGTGCCAGCAGTTACTCCAAAAACCGGGACAGGGAGGGGTACGAGCAGTACGTC.